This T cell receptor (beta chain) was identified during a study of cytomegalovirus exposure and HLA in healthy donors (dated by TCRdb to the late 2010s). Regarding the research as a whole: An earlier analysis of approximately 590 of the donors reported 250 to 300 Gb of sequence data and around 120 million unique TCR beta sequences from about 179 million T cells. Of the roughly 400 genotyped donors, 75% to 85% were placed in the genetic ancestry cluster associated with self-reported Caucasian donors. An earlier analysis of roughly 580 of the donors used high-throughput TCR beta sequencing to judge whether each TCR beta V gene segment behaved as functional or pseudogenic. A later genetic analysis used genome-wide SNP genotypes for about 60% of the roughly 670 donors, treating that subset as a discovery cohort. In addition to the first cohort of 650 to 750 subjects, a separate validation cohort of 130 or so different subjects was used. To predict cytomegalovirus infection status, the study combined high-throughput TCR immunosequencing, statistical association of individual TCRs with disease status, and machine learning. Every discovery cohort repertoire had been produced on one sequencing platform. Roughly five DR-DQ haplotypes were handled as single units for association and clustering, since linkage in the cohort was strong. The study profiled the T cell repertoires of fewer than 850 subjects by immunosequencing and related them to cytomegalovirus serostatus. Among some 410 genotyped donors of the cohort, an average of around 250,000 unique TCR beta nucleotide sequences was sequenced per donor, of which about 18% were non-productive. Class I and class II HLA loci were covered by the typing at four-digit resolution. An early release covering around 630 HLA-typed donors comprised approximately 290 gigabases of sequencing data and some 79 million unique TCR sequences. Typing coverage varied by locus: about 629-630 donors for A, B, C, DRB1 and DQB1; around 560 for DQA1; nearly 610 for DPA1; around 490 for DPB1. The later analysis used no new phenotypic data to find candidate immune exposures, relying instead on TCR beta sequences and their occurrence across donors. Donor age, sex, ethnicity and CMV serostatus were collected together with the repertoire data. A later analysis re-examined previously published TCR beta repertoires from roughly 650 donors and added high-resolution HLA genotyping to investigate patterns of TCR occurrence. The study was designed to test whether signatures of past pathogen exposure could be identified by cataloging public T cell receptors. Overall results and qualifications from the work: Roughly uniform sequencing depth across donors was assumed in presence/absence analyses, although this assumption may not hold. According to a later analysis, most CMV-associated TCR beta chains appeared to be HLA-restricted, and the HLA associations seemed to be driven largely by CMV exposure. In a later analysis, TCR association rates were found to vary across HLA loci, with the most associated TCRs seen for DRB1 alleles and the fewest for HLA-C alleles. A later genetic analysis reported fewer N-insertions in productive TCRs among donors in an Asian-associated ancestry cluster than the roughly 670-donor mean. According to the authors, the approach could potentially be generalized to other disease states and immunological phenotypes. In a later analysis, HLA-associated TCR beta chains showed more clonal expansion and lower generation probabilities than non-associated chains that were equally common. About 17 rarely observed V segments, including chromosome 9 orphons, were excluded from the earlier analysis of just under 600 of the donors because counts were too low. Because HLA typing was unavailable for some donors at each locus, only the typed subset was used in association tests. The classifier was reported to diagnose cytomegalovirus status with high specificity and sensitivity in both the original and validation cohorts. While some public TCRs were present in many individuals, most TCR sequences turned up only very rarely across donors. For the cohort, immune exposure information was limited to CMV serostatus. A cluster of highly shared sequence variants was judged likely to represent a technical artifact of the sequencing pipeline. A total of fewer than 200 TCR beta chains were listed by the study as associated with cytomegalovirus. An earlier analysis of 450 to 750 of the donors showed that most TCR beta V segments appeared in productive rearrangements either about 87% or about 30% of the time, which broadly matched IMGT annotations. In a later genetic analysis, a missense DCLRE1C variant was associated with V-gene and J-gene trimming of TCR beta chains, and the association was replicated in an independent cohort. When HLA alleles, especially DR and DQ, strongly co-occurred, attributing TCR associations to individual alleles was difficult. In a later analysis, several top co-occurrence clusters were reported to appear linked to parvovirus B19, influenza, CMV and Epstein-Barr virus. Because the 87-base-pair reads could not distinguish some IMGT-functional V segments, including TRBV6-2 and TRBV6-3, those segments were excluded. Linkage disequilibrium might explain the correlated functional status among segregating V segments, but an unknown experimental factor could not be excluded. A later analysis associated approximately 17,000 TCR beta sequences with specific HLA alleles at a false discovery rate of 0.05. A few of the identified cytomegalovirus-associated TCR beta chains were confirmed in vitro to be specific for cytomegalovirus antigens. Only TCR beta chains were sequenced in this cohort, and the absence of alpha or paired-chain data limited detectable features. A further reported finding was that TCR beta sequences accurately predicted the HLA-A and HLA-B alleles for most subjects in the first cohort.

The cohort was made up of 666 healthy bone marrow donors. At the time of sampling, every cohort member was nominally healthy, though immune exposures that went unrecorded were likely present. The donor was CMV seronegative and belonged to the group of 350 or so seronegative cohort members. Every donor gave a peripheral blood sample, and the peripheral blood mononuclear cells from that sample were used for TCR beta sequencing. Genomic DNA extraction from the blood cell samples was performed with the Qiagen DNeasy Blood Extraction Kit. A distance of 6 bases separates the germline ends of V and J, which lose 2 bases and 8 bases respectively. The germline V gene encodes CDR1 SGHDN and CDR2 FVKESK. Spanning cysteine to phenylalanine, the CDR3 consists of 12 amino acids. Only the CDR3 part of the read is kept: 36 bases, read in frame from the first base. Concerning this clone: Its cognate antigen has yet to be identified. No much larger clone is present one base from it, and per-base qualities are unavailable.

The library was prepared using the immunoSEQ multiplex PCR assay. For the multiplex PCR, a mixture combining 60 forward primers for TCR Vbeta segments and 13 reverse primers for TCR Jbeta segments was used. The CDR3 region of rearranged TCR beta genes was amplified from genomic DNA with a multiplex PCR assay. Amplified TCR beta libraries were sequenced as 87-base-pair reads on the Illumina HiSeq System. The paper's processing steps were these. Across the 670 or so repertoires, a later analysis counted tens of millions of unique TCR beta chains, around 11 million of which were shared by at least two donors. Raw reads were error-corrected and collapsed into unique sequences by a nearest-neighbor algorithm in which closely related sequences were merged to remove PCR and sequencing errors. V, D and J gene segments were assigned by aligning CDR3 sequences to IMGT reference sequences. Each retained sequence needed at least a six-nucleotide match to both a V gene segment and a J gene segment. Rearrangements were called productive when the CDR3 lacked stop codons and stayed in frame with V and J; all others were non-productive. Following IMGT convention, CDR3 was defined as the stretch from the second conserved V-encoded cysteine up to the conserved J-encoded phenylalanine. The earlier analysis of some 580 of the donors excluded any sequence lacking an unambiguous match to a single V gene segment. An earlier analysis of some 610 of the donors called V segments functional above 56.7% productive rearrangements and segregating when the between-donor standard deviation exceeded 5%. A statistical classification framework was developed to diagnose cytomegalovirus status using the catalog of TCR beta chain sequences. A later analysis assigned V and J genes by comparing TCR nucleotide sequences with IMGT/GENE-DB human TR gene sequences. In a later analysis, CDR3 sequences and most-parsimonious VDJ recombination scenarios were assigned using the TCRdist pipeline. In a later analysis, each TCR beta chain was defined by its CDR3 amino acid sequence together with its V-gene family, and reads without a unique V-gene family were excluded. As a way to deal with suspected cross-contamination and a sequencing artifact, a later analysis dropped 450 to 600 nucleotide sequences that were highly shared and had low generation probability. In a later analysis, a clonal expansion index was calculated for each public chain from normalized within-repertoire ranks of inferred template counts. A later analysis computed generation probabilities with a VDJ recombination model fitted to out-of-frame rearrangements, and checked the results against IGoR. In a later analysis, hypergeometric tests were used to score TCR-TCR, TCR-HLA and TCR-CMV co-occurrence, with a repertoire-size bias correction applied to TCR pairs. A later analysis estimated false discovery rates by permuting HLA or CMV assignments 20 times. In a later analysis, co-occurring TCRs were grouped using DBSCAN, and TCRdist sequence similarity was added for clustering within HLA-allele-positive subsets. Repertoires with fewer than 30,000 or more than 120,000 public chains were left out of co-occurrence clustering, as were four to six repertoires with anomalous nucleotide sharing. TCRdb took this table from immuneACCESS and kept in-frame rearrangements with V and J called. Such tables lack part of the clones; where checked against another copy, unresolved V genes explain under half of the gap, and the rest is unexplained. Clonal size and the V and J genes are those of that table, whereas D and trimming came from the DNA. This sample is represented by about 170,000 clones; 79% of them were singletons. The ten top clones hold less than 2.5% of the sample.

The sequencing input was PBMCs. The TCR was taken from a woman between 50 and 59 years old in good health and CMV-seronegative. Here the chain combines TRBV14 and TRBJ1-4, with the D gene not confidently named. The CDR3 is CASSQYREKLFF. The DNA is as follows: TGTGCCAGCAGCCAATACCGGGAAAAACTGTTTTTT.